This is a list of T cell receptor beta chains from one sample in a study of vaccination and CD4 T cells after COVID-19. No antigen is known for these receptors. TCRdb re-analysed the PCR reads in MiXCR, keeping a single row per CDR3 protein. This table holds approximately 19,000 distinct CDR3 sequences, nearly 55% found once. Input material: CD4+ T cells from blood, cultured in vitro. These receptors originate from a human donor who had recovered from COVID-19. Each CDR3 is given with its conserved first and last residue. A D gene is named only where the DNA matches it firmly. Not all rows give a size; the values are once, few, many and, for expanded clones, a class.

v_gene	abundance	d_gene	len	j_gene	CDR3nt	CDR3aa
TRBV6-2/TRBV6-3	NA	NA	13	TRBJ2-5	TGTGCCAGCAGTTACTTCACAGGAGAGACCCAGTACTTC	CASSYFTGETQYF
TRBV12-3/TRBV12-4	NA	NA	14	TRBJ2-7	TGTGCCAGCAGGTCATTTAGCGGACCCTACGAGCAGTACTTC	CASRSFSGPYEQYF
TRBV27	once	TRBD1	14	TRBJ2-4	TGTGCCAGCAGACCGACAGGGGTGGAAAACATTCAGTACTTC	CASRPTGVENIQYF
TRBV20-1	NA	NA	15	TRBJ2-6	TGCAGTGCTAGTGTCGCTTTCTCTGGGGCCAACGTCCTGACTTTC	CSASVAFSGANVLTF
TRBV2	NA	TRBD1	13	TRBJ2-2	TGTGCCACCCAACAGGGGTACACCGGGGAGCTGTTTTTT	CATQQGYTGELFF
TRBV20-1	NA	NA	12	TRBJ1-5	TGCAGTGCTAGACAGGGCCCAGATGCCCAGCATTTT	CSARQGPDAQHF
TRBV20-1	NA	NA	12	TRBJ1-2	TGCAGTGCCCCCCCGGGGAGCTATGGCTACACCTTC	CSAPPGSYGYTF
TRBV24-1	NA	TRBD2	19	TRBJ2-7	TGTGCCACCAGTGATTTCCCCAGAGCGGGAGGCCCCAGGTCATACGAGCAGTACTTC	CATSDFPRAGGPRSYEQYF
TRBV6-1	once	NA	13	TRBJ1-5	TGTGCCAGCAGCGGTTGGAGCAATCAGCCCCAGCATTTT	CASSGWSNQPQHF
TRBV29-1	NA	NA	14	TRBJ1-3	TGCAGCGTTGCGACTCAGGGAATCGGAAACACCATATATTTT	CSVATQGIGNTIYF
TRBV6-5	few	NA	16	TRBJ1-5	TGTGCCAGCAGTTTCCGACTTGGAAATAGCAATCAGCCCCAGCATTTT	CASSFRLGNSNQPQHF
TRBV20-1	NA	NA	18	TRBJ1-5	TGCAGTGCCCTCCATCCAGAGGACAACCTTTATAGCAATCAGCCCCAGCATTTT	CSALHPEDNLYSNQPQHF
TRBV12-3/TRBV12-4	once	NA	15	TRBJ1-5	TGTGCCAGCAGTTTAGGCGGGAACCGCAATCAGCCCCAGCATTTT	CASSLGGNRNQPQHF
TRBV6-5	NA	NA	14	TRBJ1-4	TGTGCCAGCAGTTTCCATGGAATTAATGAAAAACTGTTTTTT	CASSFHGINEKLFF
TRBV11-3	NA	NA	14	TRBJ2-2	TGTGCCAGCAGCTTAGGAACCCCCACCGGGGAGCTGTCTTTT	CASSLGTPTGELSF
TRBV19	NA	NA	15	TRBJ2-1	TGTGCCAGTAGTCCCTCGGCGGTTGTGGGCCATGAGCAGTTCTTC	CASSPSAVVGHEQFF
TRBV7-6	few	NA	14	TRBJ2-2	TGTGCCAGCAGCGACGGCAGGGTGGCTGGGGAGCTGTTTTTT	CASSDGRVAGELFF
TRBV28	NA	NA	15	TRBJ1-5	TGTGCCAGCAGCGTTACAGGGTACGAAAATCAGCCCCAGCATTTT	CASSVTGYENQPQHF
TRBV2	NA	NA	16	TRBJ2-2	TGTGCCAGTTCTCGGAATAGGGAAAAGAACACCGGGGAGCTGTTTTTT	CASSRNREKNTGELFF
TRBV20-1	NA	TRBD2	15	TRBJ2-7	TGCAGTGCTGCCCGGGACTATCTCCTCTCCTACGAGCAGTACTTC	CSAARDYLLSYEQYF
TRBV18	NA	TRBD2	14	TRBJ2-7	TGTGCCAGCTCAGAGGGACGGGGGGGCTACGAGCAGTACTTC	CASSEGRGGYEQYF
TRBV20-1	NA	NA	13	TRBJ1-1	TGCAGTGCTAGAGTCGGCGGAAACACTGAAGCTTTCTTT	CSARVGGNTEAFF
TRBV20-1	NA	NA	12	TRBJ2-3	TGCAGTGCTAGTGCCCCCACAGATACGCAGTATTTT	CSASAPTDTQYF
TRBV10-3	NA	TRBD1	16	TRBJ2-1	TGTGCCATCAGGGGGGACAGGGGTAGCTCCTACAATGAGCAGTTCTTC	CAIRGDRGSSYNEQFF
TRBV25-1	NA	NA	13	TRBJ1-2	TGTGCCAGCAGTGACAACCTTAACTATGGCTACACCTTC	CASSDNLNYGYTF
TRBV7-9	few	NA	16	TRBJ1-2	TGTGCCAGCAGCTCTTTATCCGGGACGTCCGGGAATGGCTACACCTTC	CASSSLSGTSGNGYTF
TRBV14	NA	NA	12	TRBJ1-4	TGTGCCAGCAGCCAAGTATACGAAAAACTGTTTTTT	CASSQVYEKLFF
TRBV9	NA	TRBD2	14	TRBJ2-1	TGTGCCAGCAGCCGCGGGGGACCATACAATGAGCAGTTCTTC	CASSRGGPYNEQFF
TRBV25-1	few	NA	13	TRBJ2-3	TGTGCCAGCAGTGGGCAGGGATTAGATACGCAGTATTTT	CASSGQGLDTQYF
TRBV25-1	few	TRBD1	13	TRBJ1-1	TGTGCCAGCATCAGGGGGGGGAACACTGAAGCTTTCTTT	CASIRGGNTEAFF
TRBV6-1	NA	NA	14	TRBJ2-1	TGTGCCAGCAGCACGTCGGGACTCGTCAATGAGCAGTTCTTC	CASSTSGLVNEQFF
TRBV20-1	NA	NA	17	TRBJ2-3	TGCAGTGCTAGAGTCTTTCGGGGGACAACTAGCACAGATACGCAGTATTTT	CSARVFRGTTSTDTQYF
TRBV6-1	NA	NA	16	TRBJ1-5	TGTGCCAGCACCAGTGCACGGTCAGGGGCTAGTCAGCCCCAGCATTTT	CASTSARSGASQPQHF
TRBV4-1	NA	TRBD2	16	TRBJ2-3	TGCGCCAGCAGGTTAGCGGGAGAGGGAGGAGCAGATACGCAGTATTTT	CASRLAGEGGADTQYF
TRBV3-1	NA	NA	14	TRBJ2-7	TGTGCCAGCAGCCCCCGACAGGGACTCTACGAGCAGTACTTC	CASSPRQGLYEQYF
TRBV20-1	NA	NA	14	TRBJ2-1	TGCAGTGCGTTAACATGGCGATCCTACAATGAGCAGTTCTTC	CSALTWRSYNEQFF
TRBV20-1	medium-sized	NA	15	TRBJ2-3	TGCAGTGCTAGAGATAGGACGGGGCAGACAGATACGCAGTATTTT	CSARDRTGQTDTQYF
TRBV9	NA	NA	14	TRBJ1-2	TGTGCCAGCAGCCCCGAGGGTCGTGGATATGGCTACACCTTC	CASSPEGRGYGYTF
TRBV12-3/TRBV12-4	NA	TRBD2	15	TRBJ2-2	TGTGCCAGCAGTCTGACTAGCGGGAGCCCCGGGGAGCTGTTTTTT	CASSLTSGSPGELFF
TRBV28	few	TRBD1	16	TRBJ1-5	TGTGCCAGCAGTCCAACCGACAGGGCTAACAATCAGCCCCAGCATTTT	CASSPTDRANNQPQHF
TRBV11-2	NA	NA	13	TRBJ2-3	TGTGCCAGCAGCTTAGTAGGGCCAGATACGCAGTATTTT	CASSLVGPDTQYF
TRBV2	NA	NA	13	TRBJ2-1	TGTGCCAGCAGAGATGGAGTGGGGAATGAGCAGTTCTTC	CASRDGVGNEQFF
TRBV20-1	NA	TRBD2	19	TRBJ2-7	TGCAGTGCTAGAGTCCTGGGCGGGCTAGCGGATAAGAGCTCCTACGAGCAGTACTTC	CSARVLGGLADKSSYEQYF
TRBV2	few	NA	16	TRBJ2-5	TGTGCCAGCAGTGAGTTAGGACTGGAGACCCAAGAGACCCAGTACTTC	CASSELGLETQETQYF
TRBV7-9	NA	NA	14	TRBJ1-5	TGTGCCAGCAGCTTAGGAACAGCGAATCAGCCCCAGCATTTT	CASSLGTANQPQHF
TRBV19	NA	TRBD1	21	TRBJ2-6	TGTGCCAGTAGTATAGATCGAGTGGGGACAGGGTTCCCCTCTGGGGCCAACGTCCTGACTTTC	CASSIDRVGTGFPSGANVLTF
TRBV24-1	few	TRBD2	14	TRBJ2-1	TGTGCCACCAGTGGGACTAGCGGGAGTCATGAGCAGTTCTTC	CATSGTSGSHEQFF
TRBV11-3	NA	NA	14	TRBJ2-2	TGTGCCAGCAGCCCGGGCTTGAACACCGGGGAGCTGTTTTTT	CASSPGLNTGELFF
TRBV11-2	NA	NA	14	TRBJ1-1	TGTGCCAGCAGCTTACGGGATGTGAACACTGAAGCTTTCTTT	CASSLRDVNTEAFF
TRBV6-5	few	TRBD1	17	TRBJ1-5	TGTGCCAGCAGTTACTCTCAGACAGGGAGAAGCAATCAGCCCCAGCATTTT	CASSYSQTGRSNQPQHF
TRBV28	NA	TRBD2	18	TRBJ2-5	TGTGCCAGCAGTCCCGCCCTTGGACTAGCGGGATCACAAGAGACCCAGTACTTC	CASSPALGLAGSQETQYF
TRBV18	NA	TRBD1	13	TRBJ1-1	TGTGCCAGCTCAGGGACAGTGAACACTGAAGCTTTCTTT	CASSGTVNTEAFF
TRBV2	few	NA	13	TRBJ1-5	TGTGCCAGCAGGGAACAGCTCAATCAGCCCCAGCATTTT	CASREQLNQPQHF
TRBV11-3	NA	TRBD2	17	TRBJ2-3	TGTGCCAGCAGCCGTACCGGGACTAGCGGATCTTCCGGGACGCAGTATTTT	CASSRTGTSGSSGTQYF
TRBV14	few	NA	14	TRBJ1-1	TGTGCCAGCAGCCAAAGGCCAGGGGTCACTGAAGCTTTCTTT	CASSQRPGVTEAFF
TRBV11-3	few	TRBD2	16	TRBJ2-1	TGTGCCAGCAGCTTCTGGGACCTAGCGGGATACAATGAGCAGTTCTTC	CASSFWDLAGYNEQFF
TRBV29-1	few	NA	13	TRBJ2-2	TGCAGCGTTTCTAGCGCGAACACCGGGGAGCTGTTTTTT	CSVSSANTGELFF